This TCR beta chain was identified during a study of early T cells in non-severe SARS-CoV-2 infection. Overall study context: Bulk RNA from unsorted whole blood was sequenced; chains were unpaired.

As part of library construction, unique molecular identifiers were attached to individual cDNA molecules. TCRdb passed the 5' RACE reads through MiXCR, listing each CDR3 protein once. The repertoire holds about 64,000 distinct CDR3 sequences, with around 4.7% as singletons. The V and J ends lost 6 bases and 2 bases respectively, with 18 bases between them. This CDR3 contains 15 residues. CDR1 and CDR2 from the germline V gene are DFQATT and SNEGSKA (reference sequence). This clonotype was observed at least ten times. Sequenced input: whole blood. The sequence was obtained from an adult who was a healthcare worker with PCR-confirmed SARS-CoV-2 infection or an uninfected control (not recorded which). The chain has TRBV20-1 and TRBJ2-3, with a weak D call TRBD1 (6 bases). The CDR3 here is CSAHRRGNPTDTQYF. CDR3 nucleotides: TGCAGTGCCCACCGAAGGGGGAACCCCACAGATACGCAGTATTTT.